The next 21 T cell receptor beta chains were all read from a single sample in a study of T cell responses to AZD1222 COVID-19 vaccine. Profiled with immunoSEQ multiplex PCR; TCRdb holds only in-frame clones, not every one. The sample lists roughly 100,000 clones, approximately 81% occurring once. Here the sequenced sample was peripheral blood, taken on day 0 of AZD1222 vaccination. These receptors were taken from an adult in good health.

The chain recombines TRBV6-5 with TRBJ2-3, with D maybe TRBD1 (7 bases). CDR3 length: 15 amino acids. Germline V gene data show CDR1 as MNHEY and CDR2 as SVGAGI. Trimming left V 7 bases short and J 2 bases short, with 16 bases between. This CDR3 reads CASTPGDRATDTQYF. The CDR3 nucleotides read TGTGCCAGCACCCCGGGGGACAGAGCCACAGATACGCAGTATTTT.

The V gene is TRBV18, the J gene TRBJ1-5, with D unresolved. Trimming removed 6 bases at V and 10 bases at J, with 19 bases between. This CDR3 spans 14 amino acids. The germline gives CDR1 KGHSH, CDR2 LQKENI. The CDR3 sequence: CASSPELSLGPQHF. CDR3 DNA sequence: TGTGCCAGCTCGCCGGAATTATCTCTTGGACCCCAGCATTTT.

V and J are TRBV27 and TRBJ1-3, with 7 bases fitting TRBD1. The CDR3 consists of 17 residues. Germline-derived CDR1 and CDR2 are MNHEY and SMNVEV (reference sequence). Trimming cost V 11 bases and J 4 bases; bases outside gene matches: 20. CDR3 nucleotides: TGTGCCGACTTCGCCCTGGGACAGCAGTTACAAGGAAACACCATATATTTT. Its translation is CADFALGQQLQGNTIYF.

V gene TRBV6-4 combines with J gene TRBJ2-1; D is uncertain. The CDR3 has 13 residues. Trimming removed 0 bases from V and 9 bases from J, with 9 bases in between. Germline CDR1 reads MRHNA; CDR2 reads SNTAGT. In DNA form, the CDR3 reads TGTGCCAGCAGTGACTCGATCCTTACTGAGCAGTTCTTC. Translated, it gives CASSDSILTEQFF.

The V and J genes are TRBV7-2 and TRBJ2-7; D unclear. In germline, CDR1 is SGHTA, CDR2 FQGNSA. Trimming shortened V by 0 bases and J by 1 base, and 7 bases separated the two germline ends. The CDR3 extends over 14 amino acids. CDR3 bases: TGTGCCAGCAGCTTAGCCCAGGTTTCCTACGAGCAGTACTTC. It is translated as CASSLAQVSYEQYF.

The rearrangement joins TRBV19 to TRBJ1-1; TRBD1 matches 12 bases. The CDR3 is 18 amino acids. Germline CDR1 and CDR2: LNHDA and SQIVND (reference sequence). Trimming took 1 base from V and 5 from J; bases not matched to a gene: 11. DNA of the CDR3: TGTGCCAGTAGTATAGCGTGGGACAGGGGGCGTTCATCGACTGAAGCTTTCTTT. Residues: CASSIAWDRGRSSTEAFF.

The V gene is TRBV15, the J gene TRBJ1-2; 8 bases align to TRBD1. Germline V gene data show CDR1 as LNHNV and CDR2 as YYDKDF (reference sequence). Trimming removed 0 bases from V and 4 bases from J; junction bases left unmatched: 7. The CDR3 has 16 residues. The CDR3 spells CATSREYQGAGYGYTF. In DNA, the CDR3 is TGTGCCACCAGCAGAGAGTATCAGGGGGCTGGCTATGGCTACACCTTC. The full variable domain, in which reference TRBV15 and TRBJ1-2 provide the parts outside the CDR3, is DAMVIQNPRYQVTQFGKPVTLSCSQTLNHNVMYWYQQKSSQAPKLLFHYYDKDFNNEADTPDNFQSRRPNTSFCFLDIRSPGLGDTAMYLCATSREYQGAGYGYTFGSGTRLTVV.

There are a few counts of this clone. The V gene is TRBV6-5, the J gene TRBJ1-1; 7 bases fit TRBD1. Germline V gene sequence: CDR1 MNHEY, CDR2 SVGAGI. After removal of 2 bases from V and 4 bases from J, the junction contained 10 bases not matched to a gene. The CDR3 runs to 16 residues. The CDR3: CASSYQAGEGATEAFF. CDR3 nucleotide sequence: TGTGCCAGCAGTTACCAAGCAGGGGAGGGGGCCACTGAAGCTTTCTTT.

The chain is built from TRBV7-9 and TRBJ1-2, with D uncertain. This CDR3 has 15 amino acids. Germline CDR1 SEHNR, CDR2 FQNEAQ (reference sequence). V lost 4 bases, J lost 5 bases, and 17 bases lay in between. The CDR3 nucleotides are TGTGCCAGCAGCTCCAAAAACCCGCGGGAGTATGGCTACACCTTC. As protein: CASSSKNPREYGYTF.

V and J are TRBV7-2 and TRBJ2-2, with a tentative D call TRBD1 (6 bases). V gave up 5 bases and J gave up 2 bases, with 9 bases separating them. CDR3 size: 14 residues. The germline V gene has CDR1 SGHTA and CDR2 FQGNSA. This CDR3 reads CASSLDRNTGELFF. The CDR3 DNA sequence: TGTGCCAGCAGCCTGGACAGAAACACCGGGGAGCTGTTTTTT.

The V gene is TRBV5-4, the J gene TRBJ2-7; D is perhaps TRBD1 or TRBD2 (5 bases each). This CDR3 comprises 14 residues. The V gene's germline CDR1 is SGHNT and CDR2 YYREEE (reference sequence). V was shortened by 4 bases and J by 0 bases, with 11 bases between the two germline ends. The CDR3 bases are TGTGCCAGCAGCCGTAGGGACGGCTCCTACGAGCAGTACGTC. As protein: CASSRRDGSYEQYV.

V gene TRBV11-3 combines with J gene TRBJ1-4, with D possibly matching TRBD1 (6 bases). Per the germline V gene, CDR1 is SGHNT and CDR2 is YENEEA. This CDR3 has 13 residues. V shed 5 bases and J shed 5 bases, with 9 bases lying between them. For the CDR3, the DNA is TGTGCCAGCAGCCCCGGGACAAATGAAAAACTGTTTTTT. This sequence encodes CASSPGTNEKLFF.

The chain employs TRBV2 and TRBJ2-4; D unclear. The germline gives CDR1 SNHLY, CDR2 FYNNEI. The CDR3 runs to 11 residues. The V end was cut by 5 bases, the J end by 13 bases, with 12 bases between. CDR3 residues: CASSRERDQYF. In DNA form, the CDR3 reads TGTGCCAGCAGTAGGGAAAGAGACCAGTACTTC.

The chain has TRBV3-1 (or the pseudogene TRBV3-2) and TRBJ1-1; 8 bases are a match to TRBD1. V shed 6 bases, J shed 1 base, and the junction held 7 bases outside the gene matches. Germline loops: CDR1 LGHDT, CDR2 YNNKEL (reference sequence). The CDR3 covers 15 residues. CDR3 protein: CASSSGGVANTEAFF. The CDR3, as DNA: TGTGCCAGCAGTTCAGGGGGCGTAGCGAACACTGAAGCTTTCTTT.

V usage is TRBV5-1 and J usage is TRBJ2-4; 8 positions match TRBD1. V trimming: 4 bases; J trimming: 8 bases; junction bases outside the gene matches: 11. CDR1 is SGHRS and CDR2 is YFSETQ in the germline V gene. This CDR3 contains 15 residues. CDR3 nucleotides: TGCGCCAGCAGCCCCGAAGGACAGGGTTTTGACATTCAGTACTTC. Its translation is CASSPEGQGFDIQYF.

The chain combines TRBV19 with TRBJ1-3; D unresolved. V was trimmed by 1 base and J by 0 bases, leaving 7 bases between them. Germline V gene data show CDR1 as LNHDA and CDR2 as SQIVND (reference sequence). This CDR3 has 15 residues. CDR3 sequence (DNA): TGTGCCAGTAGTATAGCAGCCACCTCTGGAAACACCATATATTTT. Amino acid sequence: CASSIAATSGNTIYF.

V usage is TRBV2 and J usage is TRBJ2-2; 11 nucleotides agree with TRBD2. The ends lost 4 bases at V and 7 bases at J; junction bases unmatched: 8. The CDR3 extends over 16 amino acids. Per the germline V gene, CDR1 is SNHLY and CDR2 is FYNNEI. The CDR3 sequence: CASSVVLAGAGGELFF. Written as DNA, the CDR3 is TGTGCCAGCAGTGTAGTACTAGCGGGAGCTGGCGGGGAGCTGTTTTTT.

This clone came up once. The gene calls are TRBV5-5 and TRBJ2-5; D uncertain. CDR1 SGHKS and CDR2 YYEKEE come from the germline V gene (reference sequence). The CDR3 covers 12 residues. Trimming stripped 3 bases from V and 7 bases from J, with 10 bases between. The CDR3 DNA reads TGTGCCAGCAGCTCCCCCGAAGGGACCCAGTACTTC. Encoded protein: CASSSPEGTQYF. Together with reference TRBV5-5 and TRBJ2-5, the CDR3 gives the full variable domain: DAGVTQSPTHLIKTRGQQVTLRCSPISGHKSVSWYQQVLGQGPQFIFQYYEKEERGRGNFPDRFSARQFPNYSSELNVNALLLGDSALYLCASSSPEGTQYFGPGTRLLVL.

The V and J genes are TRBV14 and TRBJ1-2; maybe TRBD1 (6 bases). Trimming cost V 1 base and J 5 bases, with 8 bases left between them. There are 13 residues in the CDR3. The germline CDR1 and CDR2 sequences are SGHDN and FVKESK. The CDR3 sequence: CASSQGGGYGYTF. CDR3 in DNA: TGTGCCAGCAGCCAAGGAGGGGGATATGGCTACACCTTC.

J is TRBJ1-1 and V is TRBV27; 12 bases fit TRBD1. Germline assignment: CDR1 MNHEY and CDR2 SMNVEV (reference sequence). The CDR3 has 17 residues. Trimming took 6 bases from V and 5 from J; bases not matched to a gene: 13. CDR3 protein: CASSSGTGGLLGTEAFF. In nucleotides, the CDR3 is TGTGCCAGCAGCTCCGGGACAGGGGGCCTACTGGGGACTGAAGCTTTCTTT.

About this clone: The same CDR3 can be traced to other DNA sequences in this sample. This chain links TRBV28 with TRBJ1-2; D may be TRBD1 (5 bases). Per germline, CDR1 MDHEN and CDR2 SYDVKM. Trimming left V 3 bases short and J 4 bases short, with 12 bases between. This CDR3 has 14 amino acids. The CDR3 sequence is CASSLGQGRYGYTF. The CDR3 nucleotides are TGTGCCAGCAGTTTGGGCCAGGGACGCTATGGCTACACCTTC.